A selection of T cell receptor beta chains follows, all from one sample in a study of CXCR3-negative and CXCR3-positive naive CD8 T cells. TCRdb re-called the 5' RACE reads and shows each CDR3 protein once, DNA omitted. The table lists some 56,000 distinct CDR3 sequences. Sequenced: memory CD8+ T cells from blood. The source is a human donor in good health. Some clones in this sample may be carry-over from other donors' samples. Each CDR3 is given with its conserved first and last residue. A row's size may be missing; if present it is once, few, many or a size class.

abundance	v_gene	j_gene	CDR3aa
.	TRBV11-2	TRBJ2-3	CASSFSGGARDTQYF
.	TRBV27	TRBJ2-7	CASSLSGGQEFLEQYF
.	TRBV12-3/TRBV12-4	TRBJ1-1	CASSVQTRMNTEAFF
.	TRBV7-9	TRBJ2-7	CASSTREGSNYEQYF
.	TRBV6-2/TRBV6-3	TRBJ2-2	CASSYLDSGELFF
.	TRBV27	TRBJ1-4	CASSLLRGPGIGNEKLFF
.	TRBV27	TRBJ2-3	CASSFFVTDTQYF
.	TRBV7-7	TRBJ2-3	CASSPSASGGLTDTQYF
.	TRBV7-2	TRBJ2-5	CASSLWVRETQYF
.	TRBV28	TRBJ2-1	CASSPLVAGPYNEQFF
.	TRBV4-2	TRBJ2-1	CASSPSIGLGRDEQFF
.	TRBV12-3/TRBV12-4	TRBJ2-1	CASSFREVYNEQFF
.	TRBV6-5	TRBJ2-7	CATQPGGAGEQYF
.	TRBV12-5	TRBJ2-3	CASGFPTSGVTDTQYF
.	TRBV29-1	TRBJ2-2	CSVLTSGATGELFF
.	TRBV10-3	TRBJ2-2	CALSDRELNTGELFF
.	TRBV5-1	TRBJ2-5	CASSLGVGENQETQYF
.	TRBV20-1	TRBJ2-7	CSARDAGAKGIYEQYF
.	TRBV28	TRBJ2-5	CASSLWLAGGQYQETQYF
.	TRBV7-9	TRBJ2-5	CASAGGETQYF
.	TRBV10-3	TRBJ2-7	CAISDPGYEQYF
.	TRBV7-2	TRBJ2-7	CASSPTDEQYF
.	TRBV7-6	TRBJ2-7	CASSGTNSYEQYF
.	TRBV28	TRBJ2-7	CASSSIPPRAGALRAYEQYF
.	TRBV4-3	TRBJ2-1	CASSQGPLASGGNNEQFF
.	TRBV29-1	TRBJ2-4	CSVEDVRGPENIQYF
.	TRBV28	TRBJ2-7	CASSTREGFNEQYF
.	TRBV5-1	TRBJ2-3	CASIEMGTDTRYF
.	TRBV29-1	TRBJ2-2	CSVEADRGENTGELFF
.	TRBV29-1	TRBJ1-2	CSASGQGAWGYTF
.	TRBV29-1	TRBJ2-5	CSFTVGEETQYF
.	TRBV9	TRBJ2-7	CASSPTETELTYEQYF
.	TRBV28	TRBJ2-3	CASSTRGGLALNTQYF
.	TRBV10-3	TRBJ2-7	CAISDGGYEQYF
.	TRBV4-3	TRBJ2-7	CASSQAAATAGYEQYF
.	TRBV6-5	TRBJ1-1	CAAGPESPEAFF
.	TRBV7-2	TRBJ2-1	CASSFWLNEQFF
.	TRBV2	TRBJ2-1	CASIGQSGGSFSYNEQFF
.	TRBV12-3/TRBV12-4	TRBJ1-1	CASTGGPTEAFF
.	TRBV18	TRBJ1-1	CASSPQPAPLNTEAFF
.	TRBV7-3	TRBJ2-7	CASSADRDPVEQYF
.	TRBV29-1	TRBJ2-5	CSVEGSETQYF
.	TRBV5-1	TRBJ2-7	CASSLAPTYEQYF
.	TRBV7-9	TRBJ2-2	CASSLAGLTNTGELFF
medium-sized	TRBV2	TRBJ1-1	CASRMTGGPNTEAFF
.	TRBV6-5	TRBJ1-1	CASSSTGEYTEAFF
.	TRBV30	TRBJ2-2	CAYENAGELFF
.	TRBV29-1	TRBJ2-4	CSARSGRDIQYF
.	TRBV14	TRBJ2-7	CASSQDQGSIDYEQYF
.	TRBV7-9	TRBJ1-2	CASSTGQGPTFYGYTF
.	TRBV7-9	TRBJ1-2	CASSRGQGAFYGYTF
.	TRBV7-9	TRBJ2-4	CASSSLIGGLRGNIQYF
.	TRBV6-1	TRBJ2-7	CASSDGTETLQGYF
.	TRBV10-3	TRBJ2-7	CAISGSGQDYEQYF